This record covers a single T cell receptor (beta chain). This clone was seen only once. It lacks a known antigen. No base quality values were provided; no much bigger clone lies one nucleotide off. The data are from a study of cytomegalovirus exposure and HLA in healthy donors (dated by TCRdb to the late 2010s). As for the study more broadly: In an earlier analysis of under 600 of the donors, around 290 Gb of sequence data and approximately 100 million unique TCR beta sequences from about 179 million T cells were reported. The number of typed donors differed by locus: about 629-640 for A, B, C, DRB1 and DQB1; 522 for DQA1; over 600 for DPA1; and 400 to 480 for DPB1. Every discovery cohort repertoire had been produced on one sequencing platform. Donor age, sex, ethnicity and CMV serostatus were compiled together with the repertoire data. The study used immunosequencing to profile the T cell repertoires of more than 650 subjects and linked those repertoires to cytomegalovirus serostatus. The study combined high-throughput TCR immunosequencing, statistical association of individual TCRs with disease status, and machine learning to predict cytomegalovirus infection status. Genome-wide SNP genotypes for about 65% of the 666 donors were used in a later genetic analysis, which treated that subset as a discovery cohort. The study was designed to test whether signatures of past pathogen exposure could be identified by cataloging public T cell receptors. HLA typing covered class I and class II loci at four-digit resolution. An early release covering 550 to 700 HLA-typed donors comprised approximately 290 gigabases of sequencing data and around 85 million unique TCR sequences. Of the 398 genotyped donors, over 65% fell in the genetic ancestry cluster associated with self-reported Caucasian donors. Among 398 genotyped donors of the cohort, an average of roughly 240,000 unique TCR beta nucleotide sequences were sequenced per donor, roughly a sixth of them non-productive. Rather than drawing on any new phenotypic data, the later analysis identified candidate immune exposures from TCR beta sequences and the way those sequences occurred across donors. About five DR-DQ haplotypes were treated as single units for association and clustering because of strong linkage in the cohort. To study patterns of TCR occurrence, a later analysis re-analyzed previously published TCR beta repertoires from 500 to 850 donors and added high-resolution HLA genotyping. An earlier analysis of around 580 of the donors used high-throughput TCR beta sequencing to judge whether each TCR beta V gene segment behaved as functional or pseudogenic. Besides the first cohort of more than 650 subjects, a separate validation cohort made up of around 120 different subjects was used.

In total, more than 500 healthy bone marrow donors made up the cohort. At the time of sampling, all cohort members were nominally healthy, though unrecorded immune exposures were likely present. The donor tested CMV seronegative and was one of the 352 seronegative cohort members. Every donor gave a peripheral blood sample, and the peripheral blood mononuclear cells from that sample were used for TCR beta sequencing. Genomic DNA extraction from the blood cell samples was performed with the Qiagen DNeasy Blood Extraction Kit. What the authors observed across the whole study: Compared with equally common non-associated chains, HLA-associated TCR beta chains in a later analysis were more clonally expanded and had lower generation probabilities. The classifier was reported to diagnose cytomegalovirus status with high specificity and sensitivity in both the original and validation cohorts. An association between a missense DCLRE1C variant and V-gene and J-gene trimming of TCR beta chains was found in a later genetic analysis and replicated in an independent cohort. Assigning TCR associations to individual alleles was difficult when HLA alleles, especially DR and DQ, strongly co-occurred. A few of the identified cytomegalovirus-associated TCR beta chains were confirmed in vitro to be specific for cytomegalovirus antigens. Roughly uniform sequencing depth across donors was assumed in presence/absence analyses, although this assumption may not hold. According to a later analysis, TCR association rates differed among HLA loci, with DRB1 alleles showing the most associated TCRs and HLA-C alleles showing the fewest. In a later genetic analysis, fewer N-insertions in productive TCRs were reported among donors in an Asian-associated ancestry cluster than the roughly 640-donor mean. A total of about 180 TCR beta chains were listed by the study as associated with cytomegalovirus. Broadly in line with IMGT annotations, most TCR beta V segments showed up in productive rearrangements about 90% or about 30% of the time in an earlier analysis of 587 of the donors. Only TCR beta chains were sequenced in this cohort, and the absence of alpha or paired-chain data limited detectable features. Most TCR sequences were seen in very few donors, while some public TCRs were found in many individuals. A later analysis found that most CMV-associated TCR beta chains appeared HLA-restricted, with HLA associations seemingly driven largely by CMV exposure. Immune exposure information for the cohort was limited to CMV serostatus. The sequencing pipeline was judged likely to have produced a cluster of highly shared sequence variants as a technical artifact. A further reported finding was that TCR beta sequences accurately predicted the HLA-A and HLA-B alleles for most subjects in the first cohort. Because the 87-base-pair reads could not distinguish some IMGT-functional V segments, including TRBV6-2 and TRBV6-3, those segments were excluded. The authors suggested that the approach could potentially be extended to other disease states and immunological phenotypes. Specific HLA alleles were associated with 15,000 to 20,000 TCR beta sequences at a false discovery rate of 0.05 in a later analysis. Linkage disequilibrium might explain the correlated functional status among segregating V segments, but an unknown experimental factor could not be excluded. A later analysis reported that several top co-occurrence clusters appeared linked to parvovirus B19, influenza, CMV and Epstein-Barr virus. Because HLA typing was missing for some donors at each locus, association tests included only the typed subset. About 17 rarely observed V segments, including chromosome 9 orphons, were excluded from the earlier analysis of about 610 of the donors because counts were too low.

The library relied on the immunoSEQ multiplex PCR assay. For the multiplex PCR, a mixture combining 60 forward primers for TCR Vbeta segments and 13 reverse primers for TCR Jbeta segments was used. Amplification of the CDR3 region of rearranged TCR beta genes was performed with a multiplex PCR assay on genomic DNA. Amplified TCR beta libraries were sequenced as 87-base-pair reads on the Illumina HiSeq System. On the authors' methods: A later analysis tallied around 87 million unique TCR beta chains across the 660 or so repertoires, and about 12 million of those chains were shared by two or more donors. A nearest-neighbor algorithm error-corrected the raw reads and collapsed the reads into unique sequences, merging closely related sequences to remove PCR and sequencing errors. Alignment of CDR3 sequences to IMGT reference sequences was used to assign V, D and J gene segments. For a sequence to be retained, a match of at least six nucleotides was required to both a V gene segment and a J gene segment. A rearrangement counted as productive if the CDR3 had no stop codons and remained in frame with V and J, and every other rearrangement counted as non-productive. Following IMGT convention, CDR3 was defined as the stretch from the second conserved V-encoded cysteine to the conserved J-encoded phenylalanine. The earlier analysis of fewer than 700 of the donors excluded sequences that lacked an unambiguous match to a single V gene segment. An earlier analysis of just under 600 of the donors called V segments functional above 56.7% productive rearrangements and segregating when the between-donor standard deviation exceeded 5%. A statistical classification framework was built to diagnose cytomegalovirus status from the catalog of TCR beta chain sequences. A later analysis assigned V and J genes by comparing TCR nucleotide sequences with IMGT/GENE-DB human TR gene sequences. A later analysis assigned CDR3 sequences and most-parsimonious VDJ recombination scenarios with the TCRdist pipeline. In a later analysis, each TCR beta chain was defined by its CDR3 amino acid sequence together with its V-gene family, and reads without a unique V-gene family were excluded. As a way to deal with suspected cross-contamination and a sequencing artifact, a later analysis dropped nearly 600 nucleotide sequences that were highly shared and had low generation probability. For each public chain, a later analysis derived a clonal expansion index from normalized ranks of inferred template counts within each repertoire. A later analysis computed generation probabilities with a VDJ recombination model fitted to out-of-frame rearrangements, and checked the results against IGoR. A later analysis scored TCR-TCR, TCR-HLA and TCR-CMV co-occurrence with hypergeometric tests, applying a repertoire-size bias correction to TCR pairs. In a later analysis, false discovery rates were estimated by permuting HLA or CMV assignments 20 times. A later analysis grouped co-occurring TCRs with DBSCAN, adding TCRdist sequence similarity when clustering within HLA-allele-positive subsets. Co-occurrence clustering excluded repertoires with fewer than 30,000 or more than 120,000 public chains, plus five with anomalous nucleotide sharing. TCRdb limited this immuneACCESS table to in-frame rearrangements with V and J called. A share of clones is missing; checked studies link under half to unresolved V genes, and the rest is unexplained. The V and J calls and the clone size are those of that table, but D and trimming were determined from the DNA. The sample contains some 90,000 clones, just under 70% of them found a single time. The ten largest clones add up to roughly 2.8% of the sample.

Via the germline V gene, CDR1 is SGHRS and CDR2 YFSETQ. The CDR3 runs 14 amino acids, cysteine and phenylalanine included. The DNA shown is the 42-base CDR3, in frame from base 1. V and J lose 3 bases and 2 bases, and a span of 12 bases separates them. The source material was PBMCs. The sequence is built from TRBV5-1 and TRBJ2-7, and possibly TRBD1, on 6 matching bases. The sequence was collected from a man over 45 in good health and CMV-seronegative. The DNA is TGCGCCAGCAGCTGGCCAGGGGTCACCTACGAGCAGTACTTC. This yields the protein CASSWPGVTYEQYF.